This T cell receptor (beta chain) was found in a study of human CD4 T cells and Enterobacteriaceae. After 6-7 days, proliferating activated T cells were FACS-sorted as CFSE-low CD25+ ICOS+ cells. Memory CD4+ T cells were CFSE-labeled and cultured 2:1 with antigen-pulsed autologous monocytes. Memory CD4+ T cells were sorted as all CD4+ cells except CD45RA+CCR7+CD95- naive cells, over 95% pure. This CDR3 is 20 amino acids long. In germline, CDR1 is LGHNA, CDR2 YNFKEQ. V lost 3 bases, J lost 1 base, and 26 bases lay in between. This table comes from immunoSEQ multiplex PCR, and its TCRdb copy is limited to in-frame clones, with some not included. The table lists roughly 500 clones, 35% to 45% of them singletons.

The clonotype originates from a human donor in good health. Sequencing was done on a sample of bacteria-reactive CD4+ T cells grown in culture. Specified subset: CFSE-low proliferating memory CD4 T cells sorted after in vitro stimulation with a heat-inactivated bacterium or M. tuberculosis lysate. The chain employs TRBV4-2 and TRBJ2-3, with D possibly matching TRBD2 (7 bases). The CDR3 nucleotides read TGTGCCAGCAGCCAGAAGGGAGGTAGGGGGGGCCCTGTCCGCACAGATACGCAGTATTTT. Protein product: CASSQKGGRGGPVRTDTQYF.